The 27 T cell receptor beta chains in this list originate from one sample, sequenced in a study of control samples from healthy donors and cancer patients. TCRdb's copy holds only in-frame clones and misses some; the assay was immunoSEQ multiplex PCR. The sample yields roughly 98,000 clones, 85% to 95% seen once. The sample was blood. The receptors shown here come from a man younger than 35 in good health.

The chain carries TRBV21-1 and TRBJ2-7; the table's D call TRBD2 went unverified against the DNA. TRBV21-1 is an annotated pseudogene. There are 15 residues in the CDR3. For the CDR3, the DNA is TGTGCCAGCAGCAAAGGGACTAGCGGGAGTTCCGAGCAGTACTTC. Encoded protein: CASSKGTSGSSEQYF.

The chain links TRBV12-5 to TRBJ2-5; no reliable D call. Germline values: CDR1 LGHNT, CDR2 FRNRAP. Trimming took off 5 bases at V and 5 bases at J, with 9 bases between the two ends. This CDR3 has 12 amino acids. The CDR3 sequence: CASGPRVETQYF. CDR3 DNA sequence: TGTGCTAGTGGTCCCAGAGTGGAGACCCAGTACTTC.

This chain connects TRBV11-2 to TRBJ2-3; D call uncertain. The CDR3 covers 13 residues. Germline loops: CDR1 SGHAT, CDR2 FQNNGV. Between the trimmed V and J ends, which lost 2 bases and 0 bases, there was a span of 3 bases. CDR3 DNA: TGTGCCAGCAGCTTATTAAGCACAGATACGCAGTATTTT. It is translated as CASSLLSTDTQYF.

The J gene is TRBJ1-2, the V gene TRBV5-6; 7 positions match TRBD1. V was pared by 7 bases and J by 4 bases, with 10 bases of the junction left unmatched. The germline CDR1 and CDR2 sequences are SGHDT and YYEEEE. CDR3 size: 14 residues. CDR3 nucleotides: TGTGCCAGCGGAAAGGACAGGTCAACCTATGGCTACACCTTC. Its protein product is CASGKDRSTYGYTF.

The chain recombines TRBV6-5 with TRBJ1-2; 9 bases are shared with TRBD1. Germline V CDR1 and CDR2: MNHEY, SVGAGI. V lost 6 bases, J lost 8 bases, and 7 bases stayed unmatched. The CDR3 totals 13 residues. CDR3 nucleotide sequence: TGTGCCAGCAGCCCCGGGACAGGGCACGGCTACACCTTC. Its translation: CASSPGTGHGYTF.

The V gene is TRBV11-2, the J gene TRBJ1-6; D may be TRBD1 (5 bases). Trimming removed 6 bases at V and 0 bases at J, with 9 bases between. Germline-derived CDR1 and CDR2 are SGHAT and FQNNGV. This CDR3 contains 15 residues. The CDR3 reads CASSPGGSYNSPLHF. The CDR3 region has the DNA TGTGCCAGCAGTCCCGGGGGCTCCTATAATTCACCCCTCCACTTT.

The chain couples TRBV27 to TRBJ1-1; 7 positions match TRBD1. Germline V lookup: CDR1 MNHEY, CDR2 SMNVEV (reference sequence). This CDR3 is 12 amino acids long. J lost 7 bases, V lost 5 bases, and 4 bases had no gene match. The CDR3 here is CASSDTGVEAFF. In nucleotides, the CDR3 is TGTGCCAGCAGTGATACAGGGGTTGAAGCTTTCTTT.

The rearrangement uses TRBV6-5 and TRBJ1-2, with 8 positions matching TRBD1. Unmatched junction bases numbered 5, after V lost 6 bases and J lost 8 bases. CDR1 and CDR2 (germline): MNHEY, SVGAGI. This CDR3 has 12 amino acids. The CDR3 sequence: CASRTGEKGYTF. CDR3 nucleotide sequence: TGTGCCAGCAGGACAGGGGAGAAAGGCTACACCTTC.

This chain joins TRBV10-3 and TRBJ1-6; D unresolved. V lost 5 bases and J lost 2, with 7 bases in between. Germline V lookup: CDR1 ENHRY, CDR2 SYGVKD. The CDR3 is 14 residues long. The DNA for the CDR3 is TGTGCCATCAGTACAACAGCCTATAATTCACCCCTCCACTTT. Translating gives CAISTTAYNSPLHF.

This sequence joins TRBV19 and TRBJ2-6; possible D gene TRBD1, 6 bases. Looked up from germline, CDR1 is LNHDA and CDR2 is SQIVND (reference sequence). With 7 bases removed from V and 2 bases from J, the gap between germline ends came to 12 bases. The CDR3 contains 15 residues. The CDR3: CASNLGAPGANVLTF. The DNA of the CDR3 is TGTGCCAGTAATCTGGGGGCTCCTGGGGCCAACGTCCTGACTTTC.

DNA of the CDR3: TGTGCCAGCAGTTATGGAATGACTGAAAAACTGTTTTTT. Protein sequence: CASSYGMTEKLFF. The chain links TRBV6-5 to TRBJ1-4; no clear D gene. In germline, CDR1 is MNHEY, CDR2 SVGAGI. V lost 3 bases and J lost 7, with 9 bases in between. There are 13 residues in the CDR3.

This clone was detected a few times. The rearrangement joins TRBV4-1 to TRBJ1-2, with TRBD1 matching 12 bases. The CDR3 consists of 15 residues. The V and J ends lost 4 bases and 3 bases, in that order; junction bases with no gene match: 3. Germline V CDR1 and CDR2: MGHRA, YSYEKL. The CDR3 reads CASSPGQGADYGYTF. The CDR3 DNA sequence: TGCGCCAGCAGCCCGGGACAGGGGGCAGACTATGGCTACACCTTC.

The V gene is TRBV7-3, the J gene TRBJ2-7; a possible D gene is TRBD2 (6 bases). The CDR3 contains 15 residues. Germline V gene sequence: CDR1 SGHTA, CDR2 FQGTGA. The V gene lost 2 bases and the J gene lost 6 bases, with 17 bases spanning the gap. This chain's CDR3 is CASSLSRRELSEQYF. CDR3 in DNA: TGTGCCAGCAGCTTATCTCGACGGGAGTTGAGCGAGCAGTACTTC.

This chain uses TRBV3-1 (or the pseudogene TRBV3-2) with TRBJ2-1; 8 bases align to TRBD2. The CDR3 extends over 15 amino acids. Germline assignment: CDR1 LGHDT and CDR2 YNNKEL (reference sequence). V shed 2 bases, J shed 4 bases, and the junction held 4 bases outside the gene matches. In nucleotides, the CDR3 is TGTGCCAGCAGCCAATTCGCGGGGGGTTACAATGAGCAGTTCTTC. Protein product: CASSQFAGGYNEQFF.

The chain is built from TRBV27 and TRBJ2-1, with a possible D match to TRBD1 (6 bases). The germline CDR1 and CDR2 sequences are MNHEY and SMNVEV (reference sequence). With 3 bases removed from V and 0 bases from J, the gap between germline ends came to 9 bases. The CDR3 is 15 residues long. The CDR3 nucleotides read TGTGCCAGCAGTTTTAGGGGGAGCTCCTACAATGAGCAGTTCTTC. Translation: CASSFRGSSYNEQFF.

The chain has TRBV7-9 and TRBJ2-3; 9 bases align to TRBD2. CDR1 is SEHNR, CDR2 FQNEAQ, per germline (reference sequence). The CDR3 spans 15 residues. Germline trimming cut 2 bases from V and 2 bases from J; bases unmatched to any gene: 2. The DNA of the CDR3 is TGTGCCAGCAGCTTACTAGCGGGGTCCACAGATACGCAGTATTTT. Its protein is CASSLLAGSTDTQYF.

This chain links TRBV7-8 with TRBJ2-5; 12 nucleotides match TRBD2. This CDR3 comprises 16 residues. V lost 5 bases and J lost 2; bases outside the gene matches: 6. The germline V gene encodes CDR1 SGHVS and CDR2 FQNEAQ. The CDR3 sequence is CASSAHTSGRQETQYF. CDR3 nucleotide sequence: TGTGCCAGCAGCGCGCACACTAGCGGGAGGCAAGAGACCCAGTACTTC.

This chain joins TRBV7-9 and TRBJ1-2; no definite D call. The germline V and J ends were trimmed by 4 bases and 2 bases, with 14 bases remaining between them. The CDR3 has 15 residues. From germline, CDR1 is SEHNR and CDR2 FQNEAQ (reference sequence). DNA for the CDR3: TGTGCCAGCAGCTCCCGGAGGGATGAGAACTATGGCTACACCTTC. This translates into CASSSRRDENYGYTF.

The rearrangement joins TRBV16 to TRBJ1-5; 9 bases are shared with TRBD1. The CDR3 covers 15 residues. The germline V gene has CDR1 KGHSY and CDR2 FQNENV. After removal of 2 bases from V and 5 bases from J, the junction contained 4 bases not matched to a gene. The CDR3 protein is CASSQQGTGYQPQHF. CDR3 nucleotides: TGTGCCAGCAGCCAACAGGGGACAGGGTATCAGCCCCAGCATTTT. The full variable domain, with the rest looked up from reference TRBV16 and TRBJ1-5, is GEEVAQTPKHLVRGEGQKAKLYCAPIKGHSYVFWYQQVLKNEFKFLISFQNENVFDETGMPKERFSAKCLPNSPCSLEIQATKLEDSAVYFCASSQQGTGYQPQHFGDGTRLSIL.

The CDR3 sequence: CASSEVGESPAFF. The CDR3 region has the DNA TGTGCCAGCAGTGAAGTTGGGGAATCCCCAGCTTTCTTT. The chain uses TRBV6-1 and TRBJ1-1; D not resolved. The CDR3 has 13 residues. Germline CDR1 is MNHNS and CDR2 is SASEGT. V was shortened by 1 base and J by 10 bases, with 13 bases between the two germline ends.

The V call is TRBV19, the J call TRBJ1-1, with D uncertain. Trimming cost V 7 bases and J 0 bases, with 6 bases left between them. This CDR3 comprises 12 residues. CDR1 and CDR2 (germline): LNHDA, SQIVND (reference sequence). CDR3 sequence reads: CASMLMNTEAFF. The DNA of the CDR3 is TGTGCCAGTATGCTGATGAACACTGAAGCTTTCTTT.

This chain uses TRBV19 with TRBJ2-4; D gene uncertain. V was shortened by 5 bases and J by 15 bases, with 23 bases between the two germline ends. The CDR3 extends over 14 amino acids. Germline V gene lookup returns CDR1 LNHDA and CDR2 SQIVND (reference sequence). The CDR3 here is CASSLRTASEEWYF. In nucleotides, the CDR3 is TGTGCCAGTAGTCTGAGGACGGCGAGTGAGGAATGGTACTTC.

V gene TRBV6-6 combines with J gene TRBJ1-4; D gene uncertain. Germline V gene lookup returns CDR1 MNHNY and CDR2 SVGAGI (reference sequence). Trimming stripped 7 bases from V and 12 bases from J, with 18 bases between. The CDR3 covers 13 residues. In DNA form, the CDR3 reads TGTGCCAGCAATTCCCCTATGGAGGTGGAACTGTTTTTT. Its protein product is CASNSPMEVELFF.

The V call is TRBV5-6, the J call TRBJ1-2; unclear D gene. From germline, CDR1 is SGHDT and CDR2 YYEEEE. The V end lost 1 base, the J end lost 0 bases, and 16 bases lay between the germline ends. There are 17 residues in the CDR3. The CDR3 loop reads CASSLKVTTPPNYGYTF. CDR3 sequence (DNA): TGTGCCAGCAGCTTGAAAGTCACAACACCTCCTAACTATGGCTACACCTTC.

The V and J genes are TRBV30 and TRBJ1-6; D is possibly TRBD1 (5 bases). Trimming removed 5 bases from V and 8 bases from J, with 19 bases in between. The length of the CDR3 is 15 residues. The germline V gene has CDR1 GTSNPN and CDR2 SVGIG (reference sequence). This CDR3 is CAWERGTGRDSPLHF. The CDR3 DNA reads TGTGCCTGGGAGCGGGGGACCGGGAGGGATTCACCCCTCCACTTT.

CDR3 nucleotides: TGTGCCAGCACGGACAGGGGACGCGATAATTCACCCCTCCACTTT. Translation gives CASTDRGRDNSPLHF. The chain is built from TRBV2 and TRBJ1-6; 9 bases match TRBD1. After removal of 7 bases from V and 5 bases from J, the junction contained 6 bases not matched to a gene. The germline CDR1 and CDR2 sequences are SNHLY and FYNNEI. This CDR3 is built from 15 residues.

This clone was picked up one time. The CDR3 loop is CASSTRQGNEQFF. CDR3 bases: TGTGCCAGTAGTACCCGACAGGGTAATGAGCAGTTCTTC. V and J are TRBV19 and TRBJ2-1; 7 bases line up with TRBD1. CDR3 length: 13 amino acids. The V gene's germline CDR1 is LNHDA and CDR2 SQIVND (reference sequence). After removal of 4 bases from V and 7 bases from J, the junction contained 4 bases not matched to a gene.